Each of the 17 T cell receptor beta chains below was sequenced from the same sample in a study of vaccination effects on CD4 cells after COVID-19. No antigens are known for them. Generated by immunoSEQ multiplex PCR, the TCRdb table keeps only in-frame clones and is missing some. This sample has about 43,000 clones, with around three quarters found just once. Ahead of sequencing, the ViraFEST assay grew antigen-specific CD4+ T cells using viral peptide pools. On approximately day 9 of culture, CD4+ T cells were separated out. Vaccinees lacked prior SARS-CoV-2 infection and tested negative for nucleocapsid antibodies. The sequencing used CD4+ T cells from PBMCs cultured with SARS-CoV-2 spike peptides, collected before COVID-19 vaccination. The receptors here all came from a human donor who received a COVID-19 vaccine.

The chain employs TRBV10-2 and TRBJ1-2, with 7 bases matching TRBD1. This CDR3 is 13 amino acids long. The J segment lost 2 bases and the V segment lost 4 bases, leaving 1 base of the junction unmatched. Germline CDR1 WSHSY, CDR2 SAAADI. CDR3 nucleotide sequence: TGCGCCAGCAGTGGGGGACAGAACTATGGCTACACCTTC. This translates into CASSGGQNYGYTF.

The J gene is TRBJ2-6, the V gene TRBV12-3 or TRBV12-4; D call uncertain. The V end lost 1 base, the J end lost 4 bases, and 2 bases lay between the germline ends. This CDR3 spans 13 amino acids. CDR3 coding DNA: TGTGCCAGCAGTTTAGTAGGGGCCAACGTCCTGACTTTC. This gives the protein CASSLVGANVLTF.

V is TRBV5-4 and J is TRBJ2-5; a weak D match, TRBD2 (6 bases). The CDR3 covers 16 residues. Germline V gives CDR1 SGHNT, CDR2 YYREEE (reference sequence). Between the trimmed V and J ends, which lost 0 bases and 7 bases, there was a span of 19 bases. The CDR3 loop is CASSLGIGTSGGTQYF. The CDR3 coding sequence is TGTGCCAGCAGCTTGGGAATCGGGACTTCAGGCGGGACCCAGTACTTC.

The J gene is TRBJ1-3, the V gene TRBV5-4; TRBD1 aligns across 12 bases. With V trimmed by 2 bases and J by 4 bases, 7 bases remained unmatched. Per the germline V gene, CDR1 is SGHNT and CDR2 is YYREEE (reference sequence). The CDR3 runs to 17 residues. CDR3 nucleotides: TGTGCCAGCAGCTTAGGGGGACAGGGGGCTGCAGGAAACACCATATATTTT. Its protein product is CASSLGGQGAAGNTIYF.

The V call is TRBV3-1 (or the pseudogene TRBV3-2), the J call TRBJ1-6; D not resolved. CDR1 and CDR2 (germline): LGHDT, YNNKEL (reference sequence). The ends were cut back, 0 bases at V and 6 bases at J, with 3 bases in the middle. This CDR3 has 13 residues. In DNA form, the CDR3 reads TGTGCCAGCAGCCAAGATCTTAATTCACCCCTCCACTTT. As protein: CASSQDLNSPLHF.

This sequence joins TRBV5-6 and TRBJ1-2; 8 bases agree with TRBD1. Per the germline V gene, CDR1 is SGHDT and CDR2 is YYEEEE. The V segment lost 3 bases and the J segment 8 bases; nucleotides outside the gene matches: 6. The CDR3 spans 13 residues. The CDR3 sequence: CASSSGQGEGYTF. DNA for the CDR3: TGTGCCAGCAGCTCCGGACAGGGCGAGGGCTACACCTTC.

A few counts support this clone. This chain uses TRBV7-2 with TRBJ2-2; D uncertain. The CDR3 is 14 residues long. The V end was cut by 2 bases, the J end by 8 bases, with 12 bases between. The germline CDR1 and CDR2 sequences are SGHTA and FQGNSA. The CDR3 region has the DNA TGTGCCAGCAGCTTAAGGAGAGCCCAGGGGGAGCTGTTTTTT. Its protein product is CASSLRRAQGELFF. The whole variable domain, remainder taken from reference TRBV7-2 and TRBJ2-2, is GAGVSQSPSNKVTEKGKDVELRCDPISGHTALYWYRQSLGQGLEFLIYFQGNSAPDKSGLPSDRFSAERTGGSVSTLTIQRTQQEDSAVYLCASSLRRAQGELFFGEGSRLTVL.

The V gene is TRBV2, the J gene TRBJ2-3; tentative D call: TRBD1 (6 bases). The CDR3 has 14 residues. From germline, CDR1 is SNHLY and CDR2 FYNNEI. Trimming removed 2 bases from V and 5 bases from J, with 11 bases in between. CDR3 region: CASSENRAGDTQYF. CDR3 bases: TGTGCCAGCAGTGAAAACAGGGCAGGAGATACGCAGTATTTT.

This chain uses TRBV7-8 with TRBJ2-2; possible D gene TRBD2, 5 bases. The CDR3 is made up of 16 amino acids. The germline V gene has CDR1 SGHVS and CDR2 FQNEAQ. Between the trimmed V and J ends, which lost 8 bases and 0 bases, there was a span of 16 bases. The CDR3 region has the DNA TGTGCCAGCCTAGCTTGGGCTTCCGCGAACACCGGGGAGCTGTTTTTT. As protein: CASLAWASANTGELFF.

This clone has only one observation. This sequence joins TRBV7-2 and TRBJ2-1; D is perhaps TRBD1 or TRBD2 (5 bases each). This CDR3 has 14 amino acids. Germline loops: CDR1 SGHTA, CDR2 FQGNSA. The V and J ends lost 3 bases and 10 bases respectively, with 16 bases between them. This CDR3 is CASSFSWDVKEQFF. CDR3 sequence (DNA): TGTGCCAGCAGCTTCTCTTGGGACGTCAAAGAGCAGTTCTTC. The variable domain in full, with the rest retrieved from reference TRBV7-2 and TRBJ2-1, is GAGVSQSPSNKVTEKGKDVELRCDPISGHTALYWYRQSLGQGLEFLIYFQGNSAPDKSGLPSDRFSAERTGGSVSTLTIQRTQQEDSAVYLCASSFSWDVKEQFFGPGTRLTVL.

This chain links TRBV20-1 with TRBJ2-7, with no clear D. With 3 bases removed from V and 3 bases from J, the gap between germline ends came to 6 bases. Looked up from germline, CDR1 is DFQATT and CDR2 is SNEGSKA (reference sequence). The CDR3 is 11 amino acids. CDR3 loop: CSASPSYEQYV. CDR3 DNA sequence: TGCAGTGCTAGCCCTAGCTACGAGCAGTACGTC.

The rearrangement uses TRBV11-3 and TRBJ2-3; D is unclear. The V end was cut by 5 bases, the J end by 3 bases, with 15 bases between. The length of the CDR3 is 15 residues. Germline CDR1 is SGHNT and CDR2 is YENEEA. The CDR3 DNA reads TGTGCCAGCAGCCCCTCGGCAGAAGGGACAGATACGCAGTATTTT. Amino acid sequence: CASSPSAEGTDTQYF.

This chain connects TRBV5-1 to TRBJ2-3; 8 nucleotides line up with TRBD2. The CDR3 spans 15 residues. Germline V gene sequence: CDR1 SGHRS, CDR2 YFSETQ. Trimming cost V 4 bases and J 5 bases; bases outside gene matches: 9. CDR3 loop: CASSIVAGRGDTQYF. As DNA, the CDR3 is TGCGCCAGCAGCATTGTAGCGGGGAGAGGAGATACGCAGTATTTT.

The chain recombines TRBV21-1 with TRBJ2-7; the D call in the table, TRBD1, was not verified against the DNA. TRBV21-1 constitutes a pseudogene. The CDR3 runs to 14 residues. CDR3 amino acids: CASRGRVEVYEQYV. Written as DNA, the CDR3 is TGTGCCAGCAGGGGCAGGGTCGAGGTTTACGAGCAGTACGTC.

This clone was seen a few times. One end of the junction is discordant with germline, which a read error may explain. The chain joins TRBV28 to TRBJ1-5; possibly TRBD1 for D (5 bases). CDR1 MDHEN and CDR2 SYDVKM come from the germline V gene. This CDR3 is 16 amino acids long. DNA of the CDR3: TGTGCCAGCAGGCCTACGGGGGTCTATAGCAATCAACCCCAGCATTTT. Translating it yields CASRPTGVYSNQPQHF.

The gene calls are TRBV3-1 (or the pseudogene TRBV3-2) and TRBJ1-1; D gene uncertain. This CDR3 region has 12 residues. V was pared by 0 bases and J by 6 bases, with 5 bases between. The V gene's germline CDR1 is LGHDT and CDR2 YNNKEL (reference sequence). The CDR3 region has the DNA TGTGCCAGCAGCCAAGACCTCGCTGAAGCTTTCTTT. It encodes CASSQDLAEAFF.

V is TRBV19 and J is TRBJ2-1; D unclear. The CDR3 covers 13 residues. Trimming stripped 7 bases from V and 6 bases from J, with 13 bases between. Germline CDR1 is LNHDA and CDR2 is SQIVND (reference sequence). CDR3 DNA: TGTGCCAGTACCTCTAGGTCGGCCAATGAGCAGTTCTTC. It specifies CASTSRSANEQFF.